These 21 T cell receptor beta chains came from one sample sequenced in a study of blood T cell repertoires in COVID-19. TCRdb's copy holds only in-frame clones and misses some; the assay was immunoSEQ multiplex PCR. The sample records about 40,000 clones, approximately 90% being singletons. The specimen was peripheral blood. The receptors were sampled from a man in his forties or fifties with active COVID-19.

V and J are TRBV2 and TRBJ1-5; D not resolved. Germline CDR1 and CDR2: SNHLY and FYNNEI. This CDR3 is built from 15 residues. Trimming took 6 bases from V and 1 from J, leaving 13 bases between them. CDR3 loop: CASRPARASNQPQHF. The CDR3 region has the DNA TGTGCCAGCAGGCCCGCGAGGGCAAGCAATCAGCCCCAGCATTTT.

The rearrangement joins TRBV5-8 to TRBJ1-1; 9 nucleotides align to TRBD1. J lost 4 bases, V lost 1 base, and 8 bases had no gene match. Germline CDR1 is SGHTS and CDR2 is YDEGEE. The CDR3 is made up of 16 amino acids. The CDR3 spells CASSLMGTGLFTEAFF. CDR3 coding DNA: TGTGCCAGCAGCTTGATGGGGACAGGGCTTTTCACTGAAGCTTTCTTT.

The J gene is TRBJ1-5, the V gene TRBV10-3; D remains ambiguous. CDR1 is ENHRY and CDR2 is SYGVKD in the germline V gene. Trimming stripped 5 bases from V and 1 base from J, with 9 bases between. CDR3 length equals 14 residues. The CDR3 coding sequence is TGTGCCATCAGTCAAAGCTCGAGCAATCAGCCCCAGCATTTT. Amino acid sequence: CAISQSSSNQPQHF.

The chain is built from TRBV4-1 and TRBJ2-2, with 9 bases that match TRBD1. The CDR3 has 16 amino acids. Germline values: CDR1 MGHRA, CDR2 YSYEKL. The ends lost 4 bases at V and 2 bases at J; junction bases unmatched: 5. In nucleotides, the CDR3 is TGCGCCAGCAGCCCGGACAGGGGTCTTAACACCGGGGAGCTGTTTTTT. Translation: CASSPDRGLNTGELFF.

The genes are TRBV7-9 and TRBJ2-7; 11 bases align to TRBD2. V shed 4 bases and J 4 bases; nucleotides not matched to a gene: 6. CDR3 length: 15 amino acids. CDR1 is SEHNR, CDR2 FQNEAQ, per germline (reference sequence). This CDR3 reads CASSSTTSGIYEQYF. The DNA of the CDR3 is TGTGCCAGCAGCTCCACGACTAGCGGGATTTACGAGCAGTACTTC.

This sequence joins TRBV5-1 and TRBJ1-1; 7 bases are shared with TRBD1. Germline assignment: CDR1 SGHRS and CDR2 YFSETQ. The length of the CDR3 is 15 residues. Losses at the gene ends were 4 bases for V and 1 base for J; bases not matched to a gene: 7. CDR3 nucleotide sequence: TGCGCCAGCAGCGGCGGACAGGTAGCGAACACTGAAGCTTTCTTT. Translated: CASSGGQVANTEAFF.

The chain couples TRBV2 to TRBJ2-3; 9 nucleotides match TRBD2. The CDR3 consists of 15 residues. Trimming at V came to 4 bases and at J to 4 bases, leaving 6 bases not matched to a gene. CDR1 is SNHLY, CDR2 FYNNEI, per germline. The CDR3 sequence: CASSVGSGSSDTQYF. The DNA for the CDR3 is TGTGCCAGCAGTGTAGGTAGCGGGAGCTCAGATACGCAGTATTTT.

This chain uses TRBV28 with TRBJ2-5, with D perhaps matching TRBD2 (6 bases). In germline, CDR1 is MDHEN, CDR2 SYDVKM. The length of the CDR3 is 13 residues. Between the trimmed V and J ends, which lost 8 bases and 3 bases, there was a span of 13 bases. DNA of the CDR3: TGTGCCAGCCGCAGCGGGTTTAAAGAGACCCAGTACTTC. This codes for CASRSGFKETQYF. Looking up the rest from reference TRBV28 and TRBJ2-5 gives the full variable domain: DVKVTQSSRYLVKRTGEKVFLECVQDMDHENMFWYRQDPGLGLRLIYFSYDVKMKEKGDIPEGYSVSREKKERFSLILESASTNQTSMYLCASRSGFKETQYFGPGTRLLVL.

The V and J genes are TRBV27 and TRBJ2-1; no definite D call. Trimming pared 2 bases from V and 4 bases from J, leaving 9 bases between. CDR3 length: 14 amino acids. Germline V CDR1 and CDR2: MNHEY, SMNVEV (reference sequence). The CDR3: CASSLLVRYNEQFF. Here the CDR3 DNA reads TGTGCCAGCAGTTTACTAGTGAGGTACAATGAGCAGTTCTTC.

The chain uses TRBV29-1 and TRBJ1-5; weak D call: TRBD1 (6 bases). Trimming stripped 6 bases from V and 4 bases from J, with 13 bases between. From germline, CDR1 is SQVTM and CDR2 ANQGSEA. The CDR3 is made up of 13 amino acids. CDR3 DNA: TGCAGCGTGAGGGGGGGAAATAATCAGCCCCAGCATTTT. This codes for CSVRGGNNQPQHF.

The gene calls are TRBV28 and TRBJ2-1; perhaps TRBD1 as D (6 bases). V shed 6 bases and J shed 10 bases, with 22 bases lying between them. This CDR3 has 15 amino acids. CDR1 and CDR2 from the germline V gene are MDHEN and SYDVKM. CDR3 DNA sequence: TGTGCCAGCAGCCCTCCATTGGACAGCAGAGGGGAGCAGTTCTTC. Its protein is CASSPPLDSRGEQFF.

The chain has TRBV20-1 and TRBJ2-7, with D perhaps TRBD1 (5 bases). The CDR3 spans 11 residues. V lost 6 bases, J lost 5 bases, and 11 bases lay in between. Germline V gene lookup returns CDR1 DFQATT and CDR2 SNEGSKA (reference sequence). The CDR3 DNA reads as TGCAGTGCCCCCACAGGAAACGAGCAGTACTTC. This codes for CSAPTGNEQYF.

This chain joins TRBV11-2 and TRBJ1-3; 7 nucleotides align to TRBD1. The V segment lost 4 bases and the J segment 4 bases; nucleotides outside the gene matches: 7. The CDR3 loop spans 15 amino acids. Germline lookup yields CDR1 SGHAT and CDR2 FQNNGV. In nucleotides, the CDR3 is TGTGCCAGCAGCTCCCGGACAGGCTCGGGAAACACCATATATTTT. It specifies CASSSRTGSGNTIYF.

The chain carries TRBV3-1 (or the pseudogene TRBV3-2) and TRBJ2-7; 14 nucleotides match TRBD2. Trimming cost V 0 bases and J 2 bases; bases outside gene matches: 3. Germline V gene sequence: CDR1 LGHDT, CDR2 YNNKEL (reference sequence). The CDR3 is 17 amino acids. CDR3 protein: CASSQDPGLAGAYEQYF. The CDR3 DNA follows: TGTGCCAGCAGCCAAGATCCGGGACTAGCGGGAGCCTACGAGCAGTACTTC.

This clone occurred a few times. This chain joins TRBV28 and TRBJ2-7; 8 nucleotides align to TRBD1. The J segment lost 3 bases and the V segment lost 6 bases, leaving 7 bases of the junction unmatched. CDR1 is MDHEN, CDR2 SYDVKM, per germline. This CDR3 has 14 amino acids. As DNA, the CDR3 is TGTGCCAGCAGCCGACCTGGGACAGGCTACGAGCAGTACTTC. Encoded protein: CASSRPGTGYEQYF.

This chain links TRBV27 with TRBJ1-6; 7 positions match TRBD1. This CDR3 is 16 amino acids long. The V segment lost 5 bases and the J segment 7 bases; nucleotides outside the gene matches: 11. CDR1 and CDR2 (germline): MNHEY, SMNVEV (reference sequence). The CDR3 spells CASSGTVGRRNSPLHF. DNA of the CDR3: TGTGCCAGCAGTGGGACAGTGGGACGGAGAAATTCACCCCTCCACTTT.

The chain couples TRBV4-1 to TRBJ1-6; no firm D call. Trimming took 0 bases from V and 8 from J, leaving 5 bases between them. CDR1 and CDR2 (germline): MGHRA, YSYEKL. CDR3 length: 13 residues. The CDR3 is CASSQDHDSPLHF. The DNA for the CDR3 is TGCGCCAGCAGCCAAGATCATGATTCACCCCTCCACTTT.

This chain uses TRBV10-1 with TRBJ1-3; the D is unclear. Between the trimmed V and J ends, which lost 5 bases and 0 bases, there was a span of 5 bases. This CDR3 comprises 13 residues. The V gene's germline CDR1 is WNHNN and CDR2 SYGVQD (reference sequence). The CDR3, as DNA: TGCGCCAGCAGTCACGGCTCTGGAAACACCATATATTTT. This gives the protein CASSHGSGNTIYF.

The chain employs TRBV19 and TRBJ2-1; 12 bases are a match to TRBD2. The germline CDR1 and CDR2 sequences are LNHDA and SQIVND (reference sequence). CDR3 length: 17 amino acids. J gave up 5 bases and V 5 bases, and 10 bases lay outside the gene matches. In DNA form, the CDR3 reads TGTGCCAGTAGTCCCCGCTTACTAGCGGGAGGCAACAATGAGCAGTTCTTC. It yields the protein CASSPRLLAGGNNEQFF.

The CDR3 is CASSKPSGRASETQYF. The CDR3 DNA follows: TGTGCCAGCAGCAAACCTAGCGGGAGGGCCTCAGAGACCCAGTACTTC. The chain is built from TRBV5-4 and TRBJ2-5; TRBD2 agrees at 12 bases. The CDR3 sequence is 16 residues long. The J segment lost 4 bases and the V segment lost 4 bases, leaving 8 bases of the junction unmatched. Germline V gives CDR1 SGHNT, CDR2 YYREEE (reference sequence).

The CDR3 reads CASKRLAGDTQYF. The CDR3 region has the DNA TGTGCCAGCAAGCGACTAGCGGGGGATACGCAGTATTTT. The rearrangement links TRBV27 to TRBJ2-3, with 11 bases that match TRBD2. Trimming took 7 bases from V and 6 from J; bases not matched to a gene: 3. The CDR3 runs to 13 residues. Per the germline V gene, CDR1 is MNHEY and CDR2 is SMNVEV (reference sequence).